The 10 T cell receptor beta chains below were found in one sample sequenced in a study of identical twins. In TCRdb, the 5' RACE reads were re-called with MiXCR into one record per CDR3 protein. Found here are about 530,000 distinct CDR3 sequences, approximately 20% of them singletons; the top ten hold around 0.5%. The sample was also reused in another study, on yellow fever vaccine responses in identical twins.

What was sequenced was CD4+ T cells sorted from blood. The source of these receptors is a woman between 18 and 29 years old in good health.

This sequence joins TRBV7-6 and TRBJ2-1; weak D call: TRBD1 (5 bases). Germline V gives CDR1 SGHVS, CDR2 FNYEAQ. The CDR3 length is 15 residues. V was trimmed by 5 bases and J by 0 bases, leaving 11 bases between them. The CDR3 bases are TGTGCCAGCAGCCGAGACAGCCTCTCCTACAATGAGCAGTTCTTC. The encoded protein is CASSRDSLSYNEQFF.

The genes are TRBV6-5 and TRBJ1-1; D is ambiguous. V was cut by 4 bases and J by 4 bases, with 13 bases left in between. The CDR3 consists of 14 residues. Per germline, CDR1 MNHEY and CDR2 SVGAGI. This CDR3 reads CASSSADLGTEAFF. The DNA for the CDR3 is TGTGCCAGCAGTTCGGCAGATTTGGGCACTGAAGCTTTCTTT.

This clonotype was found many times. The chain is built from TRBV5-8 and TRBJ2-2; 7 positions agree with TRBD2. Germline CDR1 and CDR2: SGHTS and YDEGEE. The V gene end was trimmed by 4 bases and the J gene end by 0 bases; junction bases not matched to a gene: 3. This CDR3 has 15 amino acids. The CDR3 loop reads CASSPGLANTGELFF. The CDR3, as DNA: TGTGCCAGCAGCCCCGGACTAGCGAACACCGGGGAGCTGTTTTTT.

Only a few counts were recorded for this clonotype. The chain is built from TRBV10-3 and TRBJ1-1; D is unresolved. Trimming stripped 0 bases from V and 6 bases from J, with 14 bases between. Germline CDR1 and CDR2: ENHRY and SYGVKD. The CDR3 has 15 residues. CDR3 loop: CAISESSPLSSEAFF. The DNA for the CDR3 is TGTGCCATCAGTGAGTCGAGTCCGCTCAGTTCTGAAGCTTTCTTT.

The gene calls are TRBV27 and TRBJ2-2, with 7 nucleotides matching TRBD1. The CDR3 sequence is 16 residues long. J was trimmed by 1 base and V by 6 bases; bases with no gene match: 8. Looked up from germline, CDR1 is MNHEY and CDR2 is SMNVEV (reference sequence). The CDR3 DNA sequence: TGTGCCAGCAGCTACTTTGGACAGGTGAACACCGGGGAGCTGTTTTTT. Translation: CASSYFGQVNTGELFF.

The table lists this clonotype with a few counts. The V call is TRBV27, the J call TRBJ2-5; D gene ambiguous. The CDR3 runs 10 residues. CDR1 and CDR2 from the germline V gene are MNHEY and SMNVEV (reference sequence). Deletions cut 10 bases from V and 3 bases from J, with 6 bases between. The CDR3 loop reads CANPEETQYF. The CDR3 DNA reads as TGTGCCAACCCCGAAGAGACCCAGTACTTC.

This sequence joins TRBV20-1 and TRBJ2-7; D is undetermined. The germline V gene encodes CDR1 DFQATT and CDR2 SNEGSKA (reference sequence). V lost 5 bases and J lost 0, with 11 bases in between. The CDR3 is made up of 13 amino acids. CDR3 nucleotide sequence: TGCAGTGCTCGAGCTTTCCGCTCCTACGAGCAGTACGTC. Translation gives CSARAFRSYEQYV.

The J gene is TRBJ1-1, the V gene TRBV11-2, with D unclear. The CDR3 sequence is 14 residues long. Germline V gives CDR1 SGHAT, CDR2 FQNNGV. Deletions cut 5 bases from V and 1 base from J, with 11 bases between. CDR3 coding DNA: TGTGCCAGCAGCCCCACTGCTACGAACACTGAAGCTTTCTTT. It codes for CASSPTATNTEAFF.

This clonotype was seen a handful of times. The rearrangement joins TRBV6-5 to TRBJ2-3, with 9 bases lining up with TRBD2. Germline V lookup: CDR1 MNHEY, CDR2 SVGAGI. V lost 4 bases and J lost 2; bases outside the gene matches: 7. There are 16 residues in the CDR3. CDR3 in DNA: TGTGCCAGCAGTTTTGGGACTAGCTTCGACACAGATACGCAGTATTTT. It translates to CASSFGTSFDTDTQYF.

The gene calls are TRBV5-1 and TRBJ2-3; 12 nucleotides agree with TRBD2. V trimming: 0 bases; J trimming: 4 bases; junction bases outside the gene matches: 6. The germline gives CDR1 SGHRS, CDR2 YFSETQ. The CDR3 has 17 amino acids. The CDR3 DNA reads TGCGCCAGCAGCTTGGGGGCTAGCGGGGGGGCCGCAGATACGCAGTATTTT. Translation gives CASSLGASGGAADTQYF.